The clone carrying this T cell receptor (beta chain) was seen just once. The record originates from a study of PD-L1 blockade in urothelial cancer. Across the whole study: Specimens of blood held a median count of roughly 130,000 T cells.

Synthetic TCR analog templates were spiked into each PCR. Sequenced by immunoSEQ multiplex PCR; TCRdb stores in-frame clones only, minus some. The sample shows tens of thousands of clones, approximately 90% of them seen only once. The CDR3 covers 12 residues. CDR1 and CDR2 from the germline V gene are MNHEY and SMNVEV (reference sequence). V was shortened by 5 bases and J by 5 bases, with 9 bases between the two germline ends. The V call is TRBV27, the J call TRBJ1-1; D not resolved. The material was PBMCs, obtained around atezolizumab (anti-PD-L1) treatment. The TCR originated in a man in his 60s with urothelial cancer. The CDR3 reads CASSHKKTEAFF. The DNA for the CDR3 is TGTGCCAGCAGTCACAAGAAGACTGAAGCTTTCTTT.